The present T cell receptor beta chain was sequenced within a study of radiation and T cells in renal cell carcinoma. Study observations and caveats: Without pretreatment biopsies, baseline tumor clonotype presence was undetermined. Top tumor clonotypes rose in blood 2 weeks post-radiation, then contracted.

As to this clone: No antigen is known for it.

Germline assignment: CDR1 SGHDT and CDR2 YYEEEE. This CDR3 contains 16 residues. Trimming cost V 2 bases and J 2 bases; bases outside gene matches: 7. Described time point: baseline pretreatment blood. Regarding treatment: 15 Gy SBRT to primary tumor, nephrectomy 4 weeks later. Serial blood draws occurred at baseline and 2 and 4 weeks post-SBRT. TCRdb's copy holds only in-frame clones and misses some; the assay was immunoSEQ multiplex PCR. The sample shows about 160,000 clones, around 90% of them seen only once. The TCR sequence derives from a woman between 65 and 79 years old with renal cell carcinoma. The sequencing used blood, collected from a patient whose treatment included radiotherapy and nephrectomy. The chain has TRBV5-6 and TRBJ2-3, with 8 bases that match TRBD1. The CDR3 nucleotides are TGTGCCAGCAGCTTCTGGACAGGGTTATACACAGATACGCAGTATTTT. Translated, it gives CASSFWTGLYTDTQYF.